The clone carrying this TCR beta chain was seen more than once but under ten times. Profiled with immunoSEQ multiplex PCR; TCRdb holds only in-frame clones, not every one. Of about 170,000 clones listed, around 85% were seen once; the top ten hold about 10%. CDR3 length: 14 residues. The trim removed 4 bases at V and 1 base at J, leaving 4 bases unmatched. Germline CDR1 KGHSH, CDR2 LQKENI. This entry is derived from a study of blood T cell repertoires in COVID-19. The chain joins TRBV18 to TRBJ2-7; 7 bases match TRBD2. The sequencing sample was made of peripheral blood. The source is a woman aged 55 to 70 with COVID-19, enrolled during active disease. CDR3 region: CASSLAGLSYEQYF. CDR3 in DNA: TGTGCCAGCTCACTAGCGGGTTTATCCTACGAGCAGTACTTC.